This T cell receptor beta chain appears in the sequencing data of a study of shared clonotypes between healthy human individuals. Overall study findings and caveats: Researchers sampled only blood; tissue repertoires likely differ. Clonotypes shared by all four sorted-subset donors had higher generation probabilities than non-shared clonotypes.

From CD4+ cells came CD45RA+ naive and CD45RA-negative memory subsets. Methods used by the authors: ImmunoSEQ yielded junction-only sequences lacking quality scores, so filtering differed. The assay was immunoSEQ multiplex PCR, and TCRdb's table has in-frame clones only and misses some. V and J calls and clone size are as listed in that table; D and trimming were resolved from the DNA. The sample yields nearly 1,000,000 clones, 76% seen once. This CDR3 comprises 15 residues. With V trimmed by 3 bases and J by 7 bases, 5 bases remained unmatched. Germline-derived CDR1 and CDR2 are KGHSH and LQKENI. Points on this clone: The antigen is not known. Other DNA sequences of this sample code for an identical CDR3.

The chain couples TRBV18 to TRBJ2-1; 11 bases are a match to TRBD2. This TCR was sampled from a man aged 18 to 35 in good health. Material for sequencing was memory CD4+ T cells sorted from blood. Regarding subset: CD45RA-negative fraction. CDR3 region: CASSPGLAGGNEQFF. The CDR3 DNA is TGTGCCAGCTCACCGGGGCTAGCGGGAGGTAATGAGCAGTTCTTC.